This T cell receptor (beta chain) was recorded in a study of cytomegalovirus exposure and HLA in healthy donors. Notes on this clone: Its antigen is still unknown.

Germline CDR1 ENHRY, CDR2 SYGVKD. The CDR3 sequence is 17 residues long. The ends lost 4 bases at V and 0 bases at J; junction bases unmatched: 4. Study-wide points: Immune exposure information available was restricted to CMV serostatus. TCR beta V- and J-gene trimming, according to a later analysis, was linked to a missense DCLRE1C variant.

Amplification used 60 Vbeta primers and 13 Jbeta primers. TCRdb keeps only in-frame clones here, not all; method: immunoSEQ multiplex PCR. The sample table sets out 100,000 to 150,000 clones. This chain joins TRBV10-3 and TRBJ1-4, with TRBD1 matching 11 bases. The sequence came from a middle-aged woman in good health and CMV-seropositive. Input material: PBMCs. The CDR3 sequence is CAISVGTGGSTNEKLFF. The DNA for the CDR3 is TGTGCCATCAGTGTGGGGACAGGGGGATCAACTAATGAAAAACTGTTTTTT.